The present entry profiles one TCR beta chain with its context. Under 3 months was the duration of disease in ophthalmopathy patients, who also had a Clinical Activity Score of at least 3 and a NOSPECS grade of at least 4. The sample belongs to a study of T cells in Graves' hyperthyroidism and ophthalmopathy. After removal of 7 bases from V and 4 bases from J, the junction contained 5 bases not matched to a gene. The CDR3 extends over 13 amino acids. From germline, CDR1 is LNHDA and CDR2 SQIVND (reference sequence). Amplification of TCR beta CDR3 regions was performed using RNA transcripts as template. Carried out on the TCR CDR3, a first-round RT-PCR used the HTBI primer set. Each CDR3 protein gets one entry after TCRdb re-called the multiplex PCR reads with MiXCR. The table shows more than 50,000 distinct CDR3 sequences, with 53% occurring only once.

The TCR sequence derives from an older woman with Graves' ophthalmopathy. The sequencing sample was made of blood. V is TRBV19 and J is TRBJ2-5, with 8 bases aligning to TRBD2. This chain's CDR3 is CASKDREGETQYF. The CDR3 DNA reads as TGTGCCAGTAAGGACCGGGAGGGAGAGACCCAGTACTTC.